This TCR beta chain was obtained from a study of T cells in localized non-small cell lung cancer. Only in-frame clones appear in the TCRdb table, and some are missing; sequencing was by immunoSEQ multiplex PCR. Found here are about 3,000 clones, 15% to 20% of them singletons; the top ten hold about a fifth. This clone is categorized as medium-sized. Its cognate antigen is unknown. The study's findings and limits: Uninvolved adjacent lung, not tumor, had the highest T cell clonality. Only one tumor region was sequenced, so heterogeneity remains possible. Elevated circulating T cell density in blood was associated with longer overall survival.

V gave up 3 bases and J gave up 3 bases; unmatched junction bases: 5. This CDR3 has 14 residues. Per germline, CDR1 LNHDA and CDR2 SQIVND (reference sequence). The receptor comes from a man aged 35 to 70 with stage I squamous cell lung carcinoma. The chain couples TRBV19 to TRBJ2-7; TRBD1 agrees at 7 bases. The sample consisted of lung tumor tissue, taken before any cancer treatment. DNA of the CDR3: TGTGCCAGTAGTATGAGTCCAGGGGGCTACGAGCAGTACTTC. This translates into CASSMSPGGYEQYF.